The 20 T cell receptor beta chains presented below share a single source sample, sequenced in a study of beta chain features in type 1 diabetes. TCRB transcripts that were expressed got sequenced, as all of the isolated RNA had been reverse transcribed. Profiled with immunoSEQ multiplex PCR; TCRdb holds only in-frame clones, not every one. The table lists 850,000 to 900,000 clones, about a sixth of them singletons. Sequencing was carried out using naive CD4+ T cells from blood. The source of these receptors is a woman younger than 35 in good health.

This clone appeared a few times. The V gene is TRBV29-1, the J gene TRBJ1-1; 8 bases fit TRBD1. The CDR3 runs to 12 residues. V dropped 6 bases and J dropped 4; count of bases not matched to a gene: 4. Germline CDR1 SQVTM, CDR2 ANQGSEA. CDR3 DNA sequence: TGCAGCGTCACAGGGGGGGTCACTGAAGCTTTCTTT. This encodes CSVTGGVTEAFF.

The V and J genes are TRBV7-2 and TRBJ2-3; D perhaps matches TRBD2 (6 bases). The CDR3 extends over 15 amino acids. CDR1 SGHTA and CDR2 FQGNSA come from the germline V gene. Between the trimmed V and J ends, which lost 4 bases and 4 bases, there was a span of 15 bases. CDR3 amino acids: CASSSRLTGADTQYF. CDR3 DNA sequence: TGTGCCAGCAGCTCCCGGCTGACGGGAGCAGATACGCAGTATTTT.

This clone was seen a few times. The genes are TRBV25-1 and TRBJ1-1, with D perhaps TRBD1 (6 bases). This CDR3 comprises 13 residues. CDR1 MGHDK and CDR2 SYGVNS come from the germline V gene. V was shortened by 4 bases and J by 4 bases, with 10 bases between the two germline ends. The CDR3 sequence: CASSVTGTTEAFF. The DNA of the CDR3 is TGTGCCAGCAGTGTCACAGGGACCACTGAAGCTTTCTTT.

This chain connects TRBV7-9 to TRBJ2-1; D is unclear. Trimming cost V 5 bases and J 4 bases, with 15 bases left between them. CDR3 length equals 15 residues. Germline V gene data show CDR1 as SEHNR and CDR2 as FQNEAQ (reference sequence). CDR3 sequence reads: CASSRTGSLYNEQFF. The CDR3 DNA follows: TGTGCCAGCAGCCGGACCGGAAGCCTTTACAATGAGCAGTTCTTC.

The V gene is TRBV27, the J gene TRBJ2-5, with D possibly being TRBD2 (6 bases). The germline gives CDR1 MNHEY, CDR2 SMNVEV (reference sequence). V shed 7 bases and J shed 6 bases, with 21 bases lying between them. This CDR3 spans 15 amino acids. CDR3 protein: CASTAGPGSSKTQYF. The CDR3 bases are TGTGCCAGCACAGCGGGCCCCGGCAGCAGCAAGACCCAGTACTTC.

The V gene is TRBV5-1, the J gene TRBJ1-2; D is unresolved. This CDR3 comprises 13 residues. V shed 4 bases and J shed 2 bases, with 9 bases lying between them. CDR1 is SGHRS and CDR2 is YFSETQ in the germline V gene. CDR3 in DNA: TGCGCCAGCAGCCCTGGTTTCAACTATGGCTACACCTTC. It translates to CASSPGFNYGYTF.

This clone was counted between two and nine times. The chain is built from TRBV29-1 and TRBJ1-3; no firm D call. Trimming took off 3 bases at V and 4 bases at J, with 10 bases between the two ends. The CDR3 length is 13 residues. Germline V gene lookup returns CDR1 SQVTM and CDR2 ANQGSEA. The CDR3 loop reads CSVEVTIGNTIYF. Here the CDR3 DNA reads TGCAGCGTTGAGGTCACGATCGGAAACACCATATATTTT. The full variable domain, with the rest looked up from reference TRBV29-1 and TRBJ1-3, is SAVISQKPSRDICQRGTSLTIQCQVDSQVTMMFWYRQQPGQSLTLIATANQGSEATYESGFVIDKFPISRPNLTFSTLTVSNMSPEDSSIYLCSVEVTIGNTIYFGEGSWLTVV.

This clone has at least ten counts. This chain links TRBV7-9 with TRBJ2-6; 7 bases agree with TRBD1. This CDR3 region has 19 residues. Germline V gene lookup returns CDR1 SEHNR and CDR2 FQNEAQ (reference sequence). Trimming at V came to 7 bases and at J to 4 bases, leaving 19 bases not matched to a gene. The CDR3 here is CASTDTGTANYYGANVLTF. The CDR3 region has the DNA TGTGCCAGCACCGACACCGGGACAGCGAACTACTACGGGGCCAACGTCCTGACTTTC.

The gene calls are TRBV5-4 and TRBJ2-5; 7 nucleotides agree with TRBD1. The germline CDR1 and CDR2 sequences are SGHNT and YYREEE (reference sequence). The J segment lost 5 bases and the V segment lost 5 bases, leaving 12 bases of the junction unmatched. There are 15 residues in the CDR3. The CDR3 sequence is CASRPQQGFFETQYF. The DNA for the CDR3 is TGTGCCAGCAGGCCCCAACAGGGGTTTTTCGAGACCCAGTACTTC. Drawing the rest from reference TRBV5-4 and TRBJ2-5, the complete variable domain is ETGVTQSPTHLIKTRGQQVTLRCSSQSGHNTVSWYQQALGQGPQFIFQYYREEENGRGNFPPRFSGLQFPNYSSELNVNALELDDSALYLCASRPQQGFFETQYFGPGTRLLVL.

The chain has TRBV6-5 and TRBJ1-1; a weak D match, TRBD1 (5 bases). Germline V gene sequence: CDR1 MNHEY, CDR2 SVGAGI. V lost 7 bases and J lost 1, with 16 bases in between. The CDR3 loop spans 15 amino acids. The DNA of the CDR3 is TGTGCCAGCACGCCGGACACTTATGCGAACACTGAAGCTTTCTTT. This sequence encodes CASTPDTYANTEAFF.

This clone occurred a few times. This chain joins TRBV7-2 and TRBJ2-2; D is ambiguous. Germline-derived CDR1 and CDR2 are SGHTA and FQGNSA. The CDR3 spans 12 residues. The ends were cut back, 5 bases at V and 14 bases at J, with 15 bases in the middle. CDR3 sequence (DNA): TGTGCCAGCAGCCCGAACTTAAAGGTTCTGTTTTTT. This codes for CASSPNLKVLFF.

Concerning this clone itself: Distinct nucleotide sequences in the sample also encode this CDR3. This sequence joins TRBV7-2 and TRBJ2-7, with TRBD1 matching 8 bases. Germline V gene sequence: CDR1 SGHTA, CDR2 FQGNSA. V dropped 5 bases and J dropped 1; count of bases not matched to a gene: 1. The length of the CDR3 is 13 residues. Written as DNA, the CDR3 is TGTGCCAGCAGCAGGACAGGGTCCTACGAGCAGTACTTC. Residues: CASSRTGSYEQYF.

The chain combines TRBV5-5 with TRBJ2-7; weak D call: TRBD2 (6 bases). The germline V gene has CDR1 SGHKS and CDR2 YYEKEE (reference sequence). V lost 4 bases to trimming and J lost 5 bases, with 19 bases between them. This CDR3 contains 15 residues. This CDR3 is CASSQPGRPGDEQYF. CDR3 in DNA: TGTGCCAGCAGCCAACCGGGCCGTCCGGGGGACGAGCAGTACTTC.

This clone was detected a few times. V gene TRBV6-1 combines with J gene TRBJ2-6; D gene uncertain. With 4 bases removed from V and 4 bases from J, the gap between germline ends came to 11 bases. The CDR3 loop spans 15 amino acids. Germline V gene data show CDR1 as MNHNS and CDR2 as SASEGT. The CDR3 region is CASSVSSAGANVLTF. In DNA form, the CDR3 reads TGTGCCAGCAGTGTATCGTCAGCCGGGGCCAACGTCCTGACTTTC.

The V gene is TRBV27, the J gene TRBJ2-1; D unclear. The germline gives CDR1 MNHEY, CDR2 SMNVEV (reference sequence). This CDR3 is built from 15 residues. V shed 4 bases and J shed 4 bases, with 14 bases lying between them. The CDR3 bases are TGTGCCAGCAGTTCGTCCCCGAGGCCGTACAATGAGCAGTTCTTC. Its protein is CASSSSPRPYNEQFF.

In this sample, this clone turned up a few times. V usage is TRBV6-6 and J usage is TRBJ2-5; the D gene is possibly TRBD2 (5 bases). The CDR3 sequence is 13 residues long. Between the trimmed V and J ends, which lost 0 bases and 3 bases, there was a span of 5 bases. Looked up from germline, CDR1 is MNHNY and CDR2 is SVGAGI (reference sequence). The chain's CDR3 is CASSYSREETQYF. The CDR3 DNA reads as TGTGCCAGCAGTTACTCGAGGGAAGAGACCCAGTACTTC.

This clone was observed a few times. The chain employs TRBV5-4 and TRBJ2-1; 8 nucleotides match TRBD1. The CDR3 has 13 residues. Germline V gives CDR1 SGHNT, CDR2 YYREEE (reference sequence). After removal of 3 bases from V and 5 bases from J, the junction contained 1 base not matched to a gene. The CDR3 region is CASSSGQDNEQFF. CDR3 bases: TGTGCCAGCAGCTCGGGACAGGACAATGAGCAGTTCTTC.

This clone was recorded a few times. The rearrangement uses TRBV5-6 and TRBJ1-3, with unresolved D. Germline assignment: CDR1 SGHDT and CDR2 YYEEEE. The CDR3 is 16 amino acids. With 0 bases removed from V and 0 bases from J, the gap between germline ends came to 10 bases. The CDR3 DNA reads TGTGCCAGCAGCTTGGTTGGACCGCGCTCTGGAAACACCATATATTTT. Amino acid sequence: CASSLVGPRSGNTIYF.

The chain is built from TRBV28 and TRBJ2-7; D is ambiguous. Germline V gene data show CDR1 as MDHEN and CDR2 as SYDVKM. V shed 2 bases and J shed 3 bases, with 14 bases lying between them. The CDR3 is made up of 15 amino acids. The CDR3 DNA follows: TGTGCCAGCAGTTTAACTCCGAAAACTTACTACGAGCAGTACTTC. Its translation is CASSLTPKTYYEQYF.

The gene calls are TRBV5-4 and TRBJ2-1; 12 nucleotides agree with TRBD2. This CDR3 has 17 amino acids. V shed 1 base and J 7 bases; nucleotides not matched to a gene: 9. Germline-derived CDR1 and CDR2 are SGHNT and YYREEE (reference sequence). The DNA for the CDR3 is TGTGCCAGCAGCTTGAATCTCGGACTAGCGGGATTTAATGAGCAGTTCTTC. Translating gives CASSLNLGLAGFNEQFF.